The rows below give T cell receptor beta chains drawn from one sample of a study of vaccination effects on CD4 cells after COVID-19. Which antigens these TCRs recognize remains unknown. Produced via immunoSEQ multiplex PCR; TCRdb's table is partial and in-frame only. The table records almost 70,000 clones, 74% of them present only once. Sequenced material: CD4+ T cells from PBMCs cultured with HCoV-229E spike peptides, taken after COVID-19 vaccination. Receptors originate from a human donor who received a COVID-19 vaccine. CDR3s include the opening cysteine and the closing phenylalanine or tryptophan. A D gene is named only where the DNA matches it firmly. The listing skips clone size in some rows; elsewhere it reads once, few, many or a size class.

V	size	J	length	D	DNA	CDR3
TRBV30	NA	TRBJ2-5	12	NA	TGTGCCTGGAGGCAAGGGACGGAGACCCAGTACTTC	CAWRQGTETQYF
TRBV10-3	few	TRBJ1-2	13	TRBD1	TGTGCCACCCGCGGTACAGGGGTAGATGGCTACACCTTC	CATRGTGVDGYTF
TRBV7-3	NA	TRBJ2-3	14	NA	TGTGCCAGCAGCTTAAGGGTTAGCCCAGATACGCAGTATTTT	CASSLRVSPDTQYF
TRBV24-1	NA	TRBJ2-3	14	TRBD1	TGTGCCACATCCCGGGGACAGTCCACAGATACGCAGTATTTT	CATSRGQSTDTQYF
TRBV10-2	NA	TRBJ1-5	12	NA	TGCGCCAGTGGACCGTCCAATCAGCCCCAGCATTTT	CASGPSNQPQHF
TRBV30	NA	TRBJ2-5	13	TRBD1	TGTGCCTGGAGTAGACAGGGGCAAGAGACCCAGTACTTC	CAWSRQGQETQYF
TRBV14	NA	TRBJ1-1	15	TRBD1	TGTGCCAGCAGCCAATATTGGACAGGGAACACTGAAGCTTTCTTT	CASSQYWTGNTEAFF
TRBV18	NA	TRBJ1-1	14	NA	TGTGCCAGCTCTCCGAAACACCCGAACACTGAAGCTTTCTTT	CASSPKHPNTEAFF
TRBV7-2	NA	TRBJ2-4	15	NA	TGTGCCAGCAGTTGGGGTAGAATGGCCAAAAACATTCAGTACTTC	CASSWGRMAKNIQYF
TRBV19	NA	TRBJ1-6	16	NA	TGTGCCAGTAGGGGAATCCTGGGCGTCTATAATTCACCCCTCCACTTT	CASRGILGVYNSPLHF
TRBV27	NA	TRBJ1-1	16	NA	TGTGCCAGCAGTTTATTGGGGGCGGGGAGGAGCACTGAAGCTTTCTTT	CASSLLGAGRSTEAFF
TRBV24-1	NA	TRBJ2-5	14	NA	TGTGCCACCAGTGAGTCTAGGGTTCAAGAGACCCAGTACTTC	CATSESRVQETQYF
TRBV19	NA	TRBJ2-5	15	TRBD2	TGTGCCAGTAGTATGCAGCGGGGGCTCGGGGAGACCCAGTACTTC	CASSMQRGLGETQYF
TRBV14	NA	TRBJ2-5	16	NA	TGTGCCAGCAGCCAAGATCCGAAGGGTTGGCAAGAGACCCAGTACTTC	CASSQDPKGWQETQYF
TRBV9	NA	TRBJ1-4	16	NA	TGTGCCAGCAGCGCGGGGGTTGGGGGGGGTGACGAAAAACTGTTTTTT	CASSAGVGGGDEKLFF
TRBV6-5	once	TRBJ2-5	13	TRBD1	TGTGCCAGCAGCCCGGACAGGGAAGAGACCCAGTACTTC	CASSPDREETQYF
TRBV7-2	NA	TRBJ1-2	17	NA	TGTGCCAGCAGCCGGGACCGGGAGGGGATTTCTAACTATGGCTACACCTTC	CASSRDREGISNYGYTF
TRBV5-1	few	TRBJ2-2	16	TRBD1	TGCGCCAGCAGCATGACAGGGATCAACCCTACCGGGGAGCTGTTTTTT	CASSMTGINPTGELFF
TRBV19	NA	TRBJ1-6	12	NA	TGTGCCAGCCGCGTGGGTTCTTCACCCCTCCACTTT	CASRVGSSPLHF
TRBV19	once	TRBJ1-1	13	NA	TGTGCCAGTAGTATTGCGGTGGACACTGAAGCTTTCTTT	CASSIAVDTEAFF
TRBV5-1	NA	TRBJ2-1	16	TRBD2	TGCGCCAGCAGCTTCGGGACTAGCGGGGGGGCATATGAGCAGTTCTTC	CASSFGTSGGAYEQFF
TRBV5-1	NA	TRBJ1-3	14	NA	TGCGCCAGCAGCCCCGGCGGCTCTGGAAACACCATATATTTT	CASSPGGSGNTIYF
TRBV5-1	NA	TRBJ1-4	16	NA	TGCGCCAGCAGCTTATCCCCGGCCCGAAGCGATGAAAAACTGTTTTTT	CASSLSPARSDEKLFF
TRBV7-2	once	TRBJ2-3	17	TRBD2	TGTGCCAGCAGCTTAGTGACGCCGGGACGGGGGGCAGATACGCAGTATTTT	CASSLVTPGRGADTQYF
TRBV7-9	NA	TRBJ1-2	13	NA	TGTGCCAGCAGCCCCCTCCGTTACTATGGCTACACCTTC	CASSPLRYYGYTF
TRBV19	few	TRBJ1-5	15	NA	TGTGCCAGTATGAGACAGTCTCAGTCTTATCAGCCCCAGCATTTT	CASMRQSQSYQPQHF